The 10 T cell receptor beta chains in this list originate from one sample, sequenced in a study of control samples from healthy donors and cancer patients (TCRdb year 2020). The library was obtained by the immunoSEQ multiplex PCR assay. In TCRdb, the immuneACCESS table is reduced to in-frame sequences with V and J assigned. These tables do not hold every clone; where another copy was compared, an unresolved V gene accounts for under half, and the others remain unexplained. This sample is represented by 90,000 to 120,000 clones; almost 85% of them were singletons. Clones ranked in the top ten supply 6.5% of the sample. The sequencing sample was made of blood. These receptors were obtained from a man aged 18-30 years in good health.

The genes are TRBV24-1 and TRBJ2-1; D might be TRBD1 (7 bases). V lost 1 base and J lost 8, with 23 bases in between. Germline V CDR1 and CDR2: KGHDR, SFDVKD. The CDR3 spans 18 residues. CDR3 region: CATSDFGGTTGNKDEQFF. The CDR3 DNA follows: TGTGCCACCAGTGATTTCGGGGGAACGACAGGGAATAAGGATGAGCAGTTCTTC.

The rearrangement joins TRBV5-6 to TRBJ1-5; D call uncertain. V dropped 4 bases and J dropped 7 bases, with 12 bases sitting between them. Germline V CDR1 and CDR2: SGHDT, YYEEEE. CDR3 length: 13 amino acids. CDR3 nucleotides: TGTGCCAGCAGCGGAGGGCCGGGACAGCCCCAGCATTTT. Protein sequence: CASSGGPGQPQHF.

The chain is built from TRBV4-2 and TRBJ2-3; 11 bases map to TRBD2. The junction had 10 bases not matched to a gene; V was cut back by 6 bases and J by 5 bases. Germline V CDR1 and CDR2: LGHNA, YNFKEQ. The CDR3 has 16 residues. The CDR3 protein is CASRPVAGGPGDTQYF. The CDR3 DNA sequence: TGTGCCAGCAGACCCGTAGCGGGGGGGCCCGGAGATACGCAGTATTTT.

This rearrangement joins TRBV19 to TRBJ2-2; 7 bases align to TRBD2. Germline-derived CDR1 and CDR2 are LNHDA and SQIVND (reference sequence). The CDR3 consists of 19 residues. Germline trimming cut 2 bases from V and 3 bases from J; bases unmatched to any gene: 15. Here the CDR3 reads CASSIYLGGGDKDTGELFF. The CDR3 DNA reads TGTGCCAGTAGTATATACCTCGGGGGAGGGGATAAGGACACCGGGGAGCTGTTTTTT. The whole variable domain, remainder taken from reference TRBV19 and TRBJ2-2, is DGGITQSPKYLFRKEGQNVTLSCEQNLNHDAMYWYRQDPGQGLRLIYYSQIVNDFQKGDIAEGYSVSREKKESFPLTVTSAQKNPTAFYLCASSIYLGGGDKDTGELFFGEGSRLTVL.

This clone came up once. This chain joins TRBV13 and TRBJ1-3; D remains unclear. CDR1 and CDR2 (germline): PRHDT, FYEKMQ (reference sequence). The V end lost 0 bases, the J end lost 4 bases, and 13 bases lay between the germline ends. This CDR3 contains 16 residues. Written as DNA, the CDR3 is TGTGCCAGCAGCTTAGGTGGCCGTGGAGCAGGAAACACCATATATTTT. It translates to CASSLGGRGAGNTIYF.

V usage is TRBV6-2 or TRBV6-3 and J usage is TRBJ1-1, with a weak D call TRBD1 (5 bases). The CDR3 contains 13 residues. The V gene's germline CDR1 is MNHEY and CDR2 SVGEGT. Trimming left V 2 bases short and J 7 bases short, with 11 bases between. The CDR3 region has the DNA TGTGCCAGCAGTTACCTACGACAGTTTGAAGCTTTCTTT. Its protein is CASSYLRQFEAFF.

This rearrangement joins TRBV19 to TRBJ1-1, with a weak D call TRBD1 (5 bases). Deletions cut 3 bases from V and 4 bases from J, with 15 bases between. Germline CDR1 reads LNHDA; CDR2 reads SQIVND (reference sequence). The CDR3 loop spans 15 amino acids. CDR3 residues: CASSIQGWLGTEAFF. As DNA, the CDR3 is TGTGCCAGTAGTATTCAGGGATGGTTGGGCACTGAAGCTTTCTTT.

V usage is TRBV25-1 and J usage is TRBJ1-1, with 9 nucleotides matching TRBD1. This CDR3 comprises 16 residues. V shed 4 bases, J shed 1 base, and the junction held 7 bases outside the gene matches. CDR1 and CDR2 from the germline V gene are MGHDK and SYGVNS. The CDR3 loop reads CASSGPNRGQNTEAFF. CDR3 coding DNA: TGTGCCAGCAGTGGGCCAAACAGGGGGCAGAACACTGAAGCTTTCTTT.

The gene calls are TRBV5-6 and TRBJ1-3, with D hard to call. Germline assignment: CDR1 SGHDT and CDR2 YYEEEE. V lost 3 bases to trimming and J lost 1 base, with 8 bases between them. This CDR3 contains 14 residues. The CDR3 protein is CASSYLISGNTIYF. DNA for the CDR3: TGTGCCAGCAGCTATTTGATTTCTGGAAACACCATATATTTT.

The table lists this clone with a few counts. J is TRBJ1-3 and V is TRBV7-2; TRBD1 matches 9 bases. The CDR3 covers 16 residues. The J segment lost 7 bases and the V segment lost 1 base, leaving 8 bases of the junction unmatched. CDR1 and CDR2 from the germline V gene are SGHTA and FQGNSA. In nucleotides, the CDR3 is TGTGCCAGCAGCTTAGGGTTGGGACAGGGCCAGAACACCATATATTTT. Translation: CASSLGLGQGQNTIYF.